The entry below describes one TCR beta chain. Its matching antigen is unknown. This specimen comes from a study of T-cell memory formation after mild COVID-19. Study context: Clusters were largely donor specific. Study findings and constraints: The study detected some responding clones in pre-infection memory, suggesting cross-reactive memory joined. The CD4+ clones that contracted clustered mainly within CM and EM, and the CD8+ clones concentrated in EMRA.

The CDR3 loop spans 12 amino acids. V was cut by 2 bases and J by 9 bases, with 8 bases left in between. Germline values: CDR1 SEHNR, CDR2 FQNEAQ (reference sequence). Amplification by 5'RACE using constant-segment primers produced TCR alpha and TCR beta cDNA libraries that carried sample barcodes and UMIs. MiXCR, run by TCRdb on the 5' RACE reads, gives a single entry per CDR3 protein. This sample has more than 70,000 distinct CDR3 sequences, with about 15% found just once. Source material: PBMCs or a T cell subset sorted from them (not recorded which). This sequence originates from an adult woman who had mild COVID-19 (a few samples of this study predate the infection). Cell type and time point are not known. The chain uses TRBV7-9 and TRBJ2-1, with no clear D. This chain's CDR3 is CASSLYGPEQFF. The CDR3 nucleotides are TGTGCCAGCAGCTTATATGGGCCTGAGCAGTTCTTC.